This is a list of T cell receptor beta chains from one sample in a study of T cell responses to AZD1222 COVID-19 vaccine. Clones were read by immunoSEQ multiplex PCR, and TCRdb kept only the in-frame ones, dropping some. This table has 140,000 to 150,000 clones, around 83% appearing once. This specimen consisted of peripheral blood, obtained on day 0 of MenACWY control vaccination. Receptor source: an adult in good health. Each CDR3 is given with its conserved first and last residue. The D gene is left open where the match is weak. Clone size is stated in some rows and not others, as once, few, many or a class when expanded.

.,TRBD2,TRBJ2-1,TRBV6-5,CASSPQGLAVHEQFF,TGTGCCAGCAGTCCGCAGGGACTAGCGGTGCATGAGCAGTTCTTC
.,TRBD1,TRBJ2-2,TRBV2,CASSSTSGTGSTGELFF,TGTGCCAGCAGCTCAACCTCCGGGACAGGGAGCACCGGGGAGCTGTTTTTT
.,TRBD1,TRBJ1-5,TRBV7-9,CASSSWMDRGSNQPQHF,TGTGCCAGCAGCTCCTGGATGGACAGGGGAAGCAATCAGCCCCAGCATTTT
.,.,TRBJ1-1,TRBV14,CASSQDLGVGAEAFF,TGTGCCAGCAGCCAAGATCTAGGAGTGGGGGCTGAAGCTTTCTTT
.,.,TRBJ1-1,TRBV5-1,CASSLSQGRGTEAFF,TGCGCCAGCAGCTTAAGCCAGGGACGGGGCACTGAAGCTTTCTTT
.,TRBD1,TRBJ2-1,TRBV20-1,CSANRGNEQFF,TGCAGTGCAAACAGGGGTAATGAGCAGTTCTTC
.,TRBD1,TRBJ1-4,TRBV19,CASSLRDSNEKLFF,TGTGCCAGTAGTCTCCGGGACAGTAATGAAAAACTGTTTTTT
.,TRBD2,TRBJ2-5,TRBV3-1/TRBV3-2,CASSQAGGLAPYQYF,TGTGCCAGCAGCCAAGCTGGAGGACTAGCGCCATACCAGTACTTC
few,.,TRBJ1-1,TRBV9,CASSPSRGGTEAFF,TGTGCCAGCAGCCCATCCCGGGGGGGCACTGAAGCTTTCTTT
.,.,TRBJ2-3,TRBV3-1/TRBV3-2,CASSAGHTDTQYF,TGTGCCAGCAGTGCGGGGCACACAGATACGCAGTATTTT
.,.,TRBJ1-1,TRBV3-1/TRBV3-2,CASSPLWGQSHTEAFF,TGTGCCAGCAGCCCGCTATGGGGGCAGTCCCACACTGAAGCTTTCTTT
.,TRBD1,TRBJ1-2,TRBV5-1,CASYPGTGGAGGYTF,TGCGCCAGCTACCCCGGGACAGGGGGCGCAGGGGGCTACACCTTC
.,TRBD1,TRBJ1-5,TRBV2,CASSVRTGGGNQPQHF,TGTGCCAGCAGTGTAAGGACAGGGGGCGGCAATCAGCCCCAGCATTTT
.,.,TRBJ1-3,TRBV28,CASIRGGSGNTIYF,TGTGCCAGCATCCGGGGAGGCTCTGGAAACACCATATATTTT
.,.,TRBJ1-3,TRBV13,CASSAYRASGNTIYF,TGTGCCAGCAGCGCGTACAGGGCTTCCGGAAACACCATATATTTT
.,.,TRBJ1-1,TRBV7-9,CASSSPEGLNTEAFF,TGTGCCAGCAGCTCCCCGGAGGGATTGAACACTGAAGCTTTCTTT
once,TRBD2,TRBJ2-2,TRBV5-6,CASSLGLAGFSTGELFF,TGTGCCAGCAGCTTGGGACTAGCGGGGTTTTCCACCGGGGAGCTGTTTTTT
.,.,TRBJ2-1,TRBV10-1,CASSKTYNEQFF,TGCGCCAGCAGTAAGACCTACAATGAGCAGTTCTTC
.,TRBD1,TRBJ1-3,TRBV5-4,CASSAQQGTGNTIYF,TGTGCCAGCAGCGCGCAACAGGGGACTGGAAACACCATATATTTT
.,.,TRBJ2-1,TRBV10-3,CAISVNSNEQFF,TGTGCCATCAGTGTCAACAGCAATGAGCAGTTCTTC
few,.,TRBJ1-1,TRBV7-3,CASSLTPLGTEAFF,TGTGCCAGCAGCCTGACTCCCCTCGGCACTGAAGCTTTCTTT
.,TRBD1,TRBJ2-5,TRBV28,CASSLSGTGDETQYF,TGTGCCAGCAGTTTATCCGGGACAGGGGATGAGACCCAGTACTTC
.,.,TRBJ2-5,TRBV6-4,CASSLNSGETQYF,TGTGCCAGCAGCCTTAATTCGGGGGAGACCCAGTACTTC
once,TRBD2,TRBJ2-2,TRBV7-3,CASSYSGGSTGELFF,TGTGCCAGCAGCTATAGCGGGGGGTCCACCGGGGAGCTGTTTTTT
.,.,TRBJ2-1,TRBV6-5,CASSYAASNEQFF,TGTGCCAGCAGTTACGCGGCGTCCAATGAGCAGTTCTTC
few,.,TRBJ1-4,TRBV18,CASSPDLVEKLFF,TGTGCCAGCTCACCTGACCTAGTTGAAAAACTGTTTTTT
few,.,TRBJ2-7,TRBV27,CATRTVSYEQYF,TGTGCCACCCGGACCGTTTCCTACGAGCAGTACTTC
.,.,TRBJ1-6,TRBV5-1,CASSLGNSPLHF,TGCGCCAGCAGCTTGGGTAATTCACCCCTCCACTTT
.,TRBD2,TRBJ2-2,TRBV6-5,CASSSQRGGRTGELFF,TGTGCCAGCAGTTCCCAGCGGGGGGGCCGCACCGGGGAGCTGTTTTTT
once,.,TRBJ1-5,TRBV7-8,CASSWAQGDQPQHF,TGTGCCAGCAGCTGGGCACAGGGAGATCAGCCCCAGCATTTT
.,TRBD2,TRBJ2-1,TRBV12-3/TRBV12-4,CASSGAYNEQFF,TGTGCCAGTAGCGGGGCCTACAATGAGCAGTTCTTC
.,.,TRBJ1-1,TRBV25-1,CASSGEREMNTEAFF,TGTGCCAGCAGTGGCGAGCGGGAGATGAACACTGAAGCTTTCTTT
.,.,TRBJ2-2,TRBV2,CASRLDSTGELFF,TGTGCCAGCAGACTGGACAGCACCGGGGAGCTGTTTTTT
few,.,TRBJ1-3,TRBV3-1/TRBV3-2,CASSQDVRGSGNTIYF,TGTGCCAGCAGCCAAGATGTACGGGGCTCTGGAAACACCATATATTTT
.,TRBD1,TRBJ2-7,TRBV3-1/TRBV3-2,CASSQSRRGPYEQYF,TGTGCCAGCAGCCAATCAAGAAGGGGGCCCTACGAGCAGTACTTC
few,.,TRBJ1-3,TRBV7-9,CASSLNGFSGNTIYF,TGTGCCAGCAGCTTAAACGGGTTCTCTGGAAACACCATATATTTT
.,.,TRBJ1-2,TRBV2,CASSVIGGYGYTF,TGTGCCAGCAGTGTAATAGGAGGCTATGGCTACACCTTC
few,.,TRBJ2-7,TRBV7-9,CASSLTAGVRNEQYF,TGTGCCAGCAGCTTAACTGCAGGGGTGAGAAACGAGCAGTACTTC
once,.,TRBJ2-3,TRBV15,CATSRGGTASTDTQYF,TGTGCCACCAGCAGAGGGGGGACGGCTAGCACAGATACGCAGTATTTT
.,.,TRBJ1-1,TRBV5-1,CASSLGQGRTEAFF,TGCGCCAGCAGCTTGGGGCAGGGGAGGACTGAAGCTTTCTTT
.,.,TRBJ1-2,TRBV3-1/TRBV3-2,CASSQDPGVEYGYTF,TGTGCCAGCAGCCAAGATCCGGGGGTTGAGTATGGCTACACCTTC